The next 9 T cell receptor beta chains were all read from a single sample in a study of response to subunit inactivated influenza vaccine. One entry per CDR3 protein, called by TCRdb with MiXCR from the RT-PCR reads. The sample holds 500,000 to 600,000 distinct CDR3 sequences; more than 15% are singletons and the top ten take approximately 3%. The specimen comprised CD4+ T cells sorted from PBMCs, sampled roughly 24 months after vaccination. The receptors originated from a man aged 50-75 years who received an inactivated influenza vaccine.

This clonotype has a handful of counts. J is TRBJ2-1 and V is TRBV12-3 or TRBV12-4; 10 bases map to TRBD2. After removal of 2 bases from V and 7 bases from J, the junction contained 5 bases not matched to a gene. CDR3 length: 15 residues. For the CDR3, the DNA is TGTGCCAGCAGTTTAATGGCTAGCGGGGGTAATGAGCAGTTCTTC. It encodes CASSLMASGGNEQFF.

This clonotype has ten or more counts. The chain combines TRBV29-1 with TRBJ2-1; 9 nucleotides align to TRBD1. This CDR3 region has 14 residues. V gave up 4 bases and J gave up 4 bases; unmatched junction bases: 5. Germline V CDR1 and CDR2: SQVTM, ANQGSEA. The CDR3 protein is CSVVGTGMYNEQFF. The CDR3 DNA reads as TGCAGCGTTGTTGGGACAGGGATGTACAATGAGCAGTTCTTC.

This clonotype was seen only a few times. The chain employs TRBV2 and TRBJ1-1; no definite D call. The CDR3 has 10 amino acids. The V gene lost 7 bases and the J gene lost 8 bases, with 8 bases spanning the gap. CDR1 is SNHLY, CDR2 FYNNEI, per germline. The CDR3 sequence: CASNDEEAFF. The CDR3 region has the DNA TGTGCCAGCAACGACGAAGAAGCTTTCTTT.

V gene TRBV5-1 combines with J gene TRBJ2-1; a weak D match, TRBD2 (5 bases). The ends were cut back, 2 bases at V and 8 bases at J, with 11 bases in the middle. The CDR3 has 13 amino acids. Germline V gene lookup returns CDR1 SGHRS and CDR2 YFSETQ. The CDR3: CASSFLGGYEQFF. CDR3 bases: TGCGCCAGCAGCTTCCTTGGAGGTTATGAGCAGTTCTTC.

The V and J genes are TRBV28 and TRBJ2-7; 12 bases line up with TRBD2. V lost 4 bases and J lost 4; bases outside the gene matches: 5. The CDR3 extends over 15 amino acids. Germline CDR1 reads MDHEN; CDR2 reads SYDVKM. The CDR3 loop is CASSSPSGGGYEQYF. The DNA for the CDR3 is TGTGCCAGCAGTTCCCCTAGCGGGGGGGGTTACGAGCAGTACTTC.

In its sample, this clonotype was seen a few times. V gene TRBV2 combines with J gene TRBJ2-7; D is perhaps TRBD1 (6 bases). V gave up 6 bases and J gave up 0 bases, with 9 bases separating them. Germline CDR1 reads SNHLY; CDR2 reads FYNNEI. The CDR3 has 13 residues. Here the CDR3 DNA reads TGTGCCAGCAGGCAGGGGCCCTCCTACGAGCAGTACTTC. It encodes CASRQGPSYEQYF.

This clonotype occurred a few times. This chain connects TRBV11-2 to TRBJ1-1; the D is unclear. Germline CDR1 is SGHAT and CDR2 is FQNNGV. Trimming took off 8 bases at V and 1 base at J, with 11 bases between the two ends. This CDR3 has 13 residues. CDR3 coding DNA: TGTGCCAGCTTAAACCCTCCGAACACTGAAGCTTTCTTT. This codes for CASLNPPNTEAFF.

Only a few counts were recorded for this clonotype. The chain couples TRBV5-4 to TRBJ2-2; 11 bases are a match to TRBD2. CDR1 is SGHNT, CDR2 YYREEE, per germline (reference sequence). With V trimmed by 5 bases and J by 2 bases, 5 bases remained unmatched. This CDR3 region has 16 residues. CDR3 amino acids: CASSPGLAVNTGELFF. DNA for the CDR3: TGTGCCAGCAGTCCGGGACTAGCGGTAAACACCGGGGAGCTGTTTTTT.

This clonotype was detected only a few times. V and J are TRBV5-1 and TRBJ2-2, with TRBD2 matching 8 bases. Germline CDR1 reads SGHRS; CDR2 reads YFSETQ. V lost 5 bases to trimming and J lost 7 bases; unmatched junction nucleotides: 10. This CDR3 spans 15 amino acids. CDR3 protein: CASRSSAGVNGELFF. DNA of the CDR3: TGCGCCAGCAGATCCTCAGCGGGAGTAAACGGGGAGCTGTTTTTT.